One and the same sample provided the 17 T cell receptor beta chains below, sequenced in a study of OX40 agonist ivuxolimab in advanced cancers. This table comes from immunoSEQ multiplex PCR, and its TCRdb copy is limited to in-frame clones, with some not included. The sample shows roughly 62,000 clones, roughly 85% of them seen only once. Specimen: CD4+ or CD8+ T cells sorted from blood, collected in a trial of the OX40 agonist ivuxolimab. Receptor source: an adult with an advanced solid tumor such as melanoma, head and neck, liver or kidney cancer.

This clone appeared once. The rearrangement uses TRBV6-6 and TRBJ2-5; D gene uncertain. Trimming pared 2 bases from V and 5 bases from J, leaving 12 bases between. The CDR3 sequence is 14 residues long. The germline gives CDR1 MNHNY, CDR2 SVGAGI (reference sequence). The CDR3 region is CASSYAPGRETQYF. The DNA of the CDR3 is TGTGCCAGCAGTTACGCGCCAGGTCGGGAGACCCAGTACTTC.

The J gene is TRBJ2-1, the V gene TRBV7-3, with a tentative D call TRBD1 (6 bases). The CDR3 has 15 residues. CDR1 SGHTA and CDR2 FQGTGA come from the germline V gene. Trimming removed 5 bases from V and 2 bases from J, with 13 bases in between. In DNA form, the CDR3 reads TGTGCCAGCAGCCGGTCAGGGGACCCCTACAATGAGCAGTTCTTC. It codes for CASSRSGDPYNEQFF.

This rearrangement joins TRBV5-4 to TRBJ2-2, with TRBD2 matching 9 bases. V trimming: 2 bases; J trimming: 7 bases; junction bases outside the gene matches: 3. This CDR3 has 14 amino acids. Germline values: CDR1 SGHNT, CDR2 YYREEE (reference sequence). For the CDR3, the DNA is TGTGCCAGCAGCTTTCTAGCGGGGCACGGGGAGCTGTTTTTT. Translation: CASSFLAGHGELFF.

This chain uses TRBV25-1 with TRBJ1-4; no reliable D call. The CDR3 is 14 residues long. V was clipped by 4 bases and J by 0 bases, with 6 bases between them. Per germline, CDR1 MGHDK and CDR2 SYGVNS. DNA for the CDR3: TGTGCCAGCAGTGGACGGGCAACTAATGAAAAACTGTTTTTT. This sequence encodes CASSGRATNEKLFF.

The CDR3 here is CATPGVKGPMNTEAFF. The DNA of the CDR3 is TGTGCCACCCCGGGGGTAAAAGGACCTATGAACACTGAAGCTTTCTTT. The rearrangement links TRBV27 to TRBJ1-1; a possible D gene is TRBD1 (5 bases). The length of the CDR3 is 16 residues. V dropped 10 bases and J dropped 0 bases, with 21 bases sitting between them. The germline V gene has CDR1 MNHEY and CDR2 SMNVEV (reference sequence).

The V gene is TRBV10-3, the J gene TRBJ2-2; 8 bases map to TRBD1. Germline V gene data show CDR1 as ENHRY and CDR2 as SYGVKD. The CDR3 consists of 13 residues. Trimming cost V 6 bases and J 6 bases; bases outside gene matches: 3. The CDR3, as DNA: TGTGCCATCAGGGACAGGGTGGCCGGGGAGCTGTTTTTT. Its translation is CAIRDRVAGELFF.

CDR3 region: CASSPGQEQYF. The CDR3 nucleotides are TGTGCCAGCAGCCCTGGACAGGAGCAGTACTTC. The gene calls are TRBV7-9 and TRBJ2-7; weak D call: TRBD1 (6 bases). This CDR3 has 11 amino acids. Trimming left V 5 bases short and J 7 bases short, with 9 bases between. Germline CDR1 reads SEHNR; CDR2 reads FQNEAQ (reference sequence).

This chain links TRBV6-7 with TRBJ2-3; 8 nucleotides align to TRBD2. TRBV6-7 is recorded as an ORF, its role being uncertain. J lost 3 bases, V lost 8 bases, and 13 bases had no gene match. The CDR3 length is 16 residues. The CDR3 DNA reads as TGTGCCAGCGTTCCCTTCGGCGAGCGGGGGACAGATACGCAGTATTTT. This codes for CASVPFGERGTDTQYF.

This clone occurred once. This chain uses TRBV28 with TRBJ2-7, with D perhaps given as TRBD1 or TRBD2 (6 bases each). The CDR3 consists of 16 residues. Germline V lookup: CDR1 MDHEN, CDR2 SYDVKM. V was trimmed by 3 bases and J by 4 bases, leaving 19 bases between them. In nucleotides, the CDR3 is TGTGCCAGCAGTTTCTCAAGGGGGGCCACCACGTACGAGCAGTACTTC. The encoded protein is CASSFSRGATTYEQYF.

The chain recombines TRBV18 with TRBJ1-6, with D uncertain. CDR1 and CDR2 (germline): KGHSH, LQKENI. V dropped 4 bases and J dropped 10 bases, with 8 bases sitting between them. There are 12 residues in the CDR3. CDR3 sequence: CASSLAQSPLHF. CDR3 bases: TGTGCCAGCTCACTAGCACAATCACCCCTCCACTTT.

CDR3 region: CASSYREQYF. DNA for the CDR3: TGTGCCAGCAGTTACAGAGAGCAGTACTTC. The chain carries TRBV6-5 and TRBJ2-7, with D unclear. There are 10 residues in the CDR3. Trimming took off 2 bases at V and 7 bases at J, with 3 bases between the two ends. Per the germline V gene, CDR1 is MNHEY and CDR2 is SVGAGI.

The V gene is TRBV19, the J gene TRBJ2-7; 10 bases align to TRBD1. The CDR3 consists of 16 residues. The ends lost 4 bases at V and 2 bases at J; junction bases unmatched: 8. Per the germline V gene, CDR1 is LNHDA and CDR2 is SQIVND (reference sequence). In DNA form, the CDR3 reads TGTGCCAGTAGTACCGCCTCCGGGACAGGGGCCTACGAGCAGTACTTC. Its translation: CASSTASGTGAYEQYF.

The chain has TRBV19 and TRBJ1-5; possible D gene TRBD1, 5 bases. There are 14 residues in the CDR3. Per the germline V gene, CDR1 is LNHDA and CDR2 is SQIVND (reference sequence). Trimming pared 5 bases from V and 2 bases from J, leaving 10 bases between. The CDR3 loop is CASSPGRRNQPQHF. DNA for the CDR3: TGTGCCAGTAGTCCGGGACGACGCAATCAGCCCCAGCATTTT.

The chain has TRBV9 and TRBJ1-4, with D possibly matching TRBD1 (6 bases). Trimming left V 0 bases short and J 7 bases short, with 22 bases between. The CDR3 contains 18 residues. The germline V gene has CDR1 SGDLS and CDR2 YYNGEE. The CDR3 region has the DNA TGTGCCAGCAGCGTAGCCCCCTCCGGGGGGCCTTCCGGTGAAAAACTGTTTTTT. It specifies CASSVAPSGGPSGEKLFF.

J is TRBJ2-1 and V is TRBV28; 9 bases map to TRBD2. The CDR3 spans 16 residues. The V segment lost 6 bases and the J segment 4 bases; nucleotides outside the gene matches: 10. Germline CDR1 MDHEN, CDR2 SYDVKM. CDR3 sequence: CASRAGGPSAYNEQFF. The CDR3 coding sequence is TGTGCCAGCAGGGCGGGAGGGCCAAGTGCGTACAATGAGCAGTTCTTC.

Here the CDR3 reads CASSSTGGEQYF. CDR3 DNA: TGTGCCAGCAGCTCTACAGGTGGGGAGCAGTACTTC. The gene calls are TRBV7-7 and TRBJ2-7; a weak D match, TRBD1 (5 bases). The length of the CDR3 is 12 residues. V was trimmed by 4 bases and J by 7 bases, leaving 11 bases between them. Germline V lookup: CDR1 SSHAT, CDR2 FNYEAQ (reference sequence).

The chain employs TRBV13 and TRBJ2-3, with D unresolved. Germline CDR1 reads PRHDT; CDR2 reads FYEKMQ (reference sequence). This CDR3 is 12 amino acids long. The V and J ends lost 5 bases and 9 bases respectively, with 12 bases between them. The CDR3 coding sequence is TGTGCCAGCAGCCCCCACTCGTTGACGCAGTATTTT. Encoded protein: CASSPHSLTQYF.